This TCR beta chain was sequenced during a study of blood T cell repertoires in COVID-19. Study information: Italy, Spain and the United States were the sources of the convalescent and acute COVID-19 samples. PBMCs, B-cell-depleted T cells, or T cells were the source of the cDNA or gDNA that made up the material.

Per the authors' pipeline: Estimation of nucleated cell counts relied on the amplification of reference gene primers. The data were produced by immunoSEQ multiplex PCR, yet TCRdb's version contains in-frame clones alone and is incomplete. That table is the source of V, J and clone size, and D and trimming were worked out from the DNA. The sample yields 100,000 to 120,000 clones, 88% seen once. The ends lost 4 bases at V and 7 bases at J; junction bases unmatched: 9. Germline CDR1 reads LGHDT; CDR2 reads YNNKEL (reference sequence). The CDR3 is made up of 16 amino acids. Sequences were obtained from peripheral blood. The chain has TRBV3-1 (or the pseudogene TRBV3-2) and TRBJ2-1; 11 bases match TRBD1. The clonotype comes from a woman in her sixties or seventies who had recovered from COVID-19. The CDR3 coding sequence is TGTGCCAGCAGCCCCTGGACAGGGGGCGCGAAAAATGAGCAGTTCTTC. Translating it yields CASSPWTGGAKNEQFF.